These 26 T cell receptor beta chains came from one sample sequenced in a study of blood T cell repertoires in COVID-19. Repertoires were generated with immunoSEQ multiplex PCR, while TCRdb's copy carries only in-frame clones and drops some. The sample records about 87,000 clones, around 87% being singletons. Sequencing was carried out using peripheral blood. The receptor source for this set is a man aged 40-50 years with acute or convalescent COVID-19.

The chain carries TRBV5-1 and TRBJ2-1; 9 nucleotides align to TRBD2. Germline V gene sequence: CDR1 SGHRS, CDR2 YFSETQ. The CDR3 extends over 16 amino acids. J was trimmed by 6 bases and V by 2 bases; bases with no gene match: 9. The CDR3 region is CASSLWVLAGTNEQFF. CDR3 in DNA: TGCGCCAGCAGCTTATGGGTCCTAGCGGGAACCAATGAGCAGTTCTTC.

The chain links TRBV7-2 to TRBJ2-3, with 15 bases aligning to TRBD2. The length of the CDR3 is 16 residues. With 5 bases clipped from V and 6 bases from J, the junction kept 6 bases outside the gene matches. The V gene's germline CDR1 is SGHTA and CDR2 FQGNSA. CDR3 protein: CASSEGLAGGLDTQYF. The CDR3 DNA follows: TGTGCCAGCAGCGAAGGACTAGCGGGAGGGTTGGATACGCAGTATTTT.

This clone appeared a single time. The CDR3: CASSLVSGPTGELFF. DNA for the CDR3: TGTGCCAGCAGCTTAGTTAGCGGACCTACCGGGGAGCTGTTTTTT. The J gene is TRBJ2-2, the V gene TRBV11-2; possibly TRBD2 for D (6 bases). CDR3 length: 15 residues. Germline CDR1 and CDR2: SGHAT and FQNNGV. Trimming pared 1 base from V and 5 bases from J, leaving 11 bases between.

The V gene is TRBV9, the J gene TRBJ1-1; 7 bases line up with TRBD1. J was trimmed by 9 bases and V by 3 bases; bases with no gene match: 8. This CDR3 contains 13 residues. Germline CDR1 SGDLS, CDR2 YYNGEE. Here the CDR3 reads CASSGLGTVKAFF. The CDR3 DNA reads TGTGCCAGCAGCGGGCTTGGGACAGTAAAAGCTTTCTTT.

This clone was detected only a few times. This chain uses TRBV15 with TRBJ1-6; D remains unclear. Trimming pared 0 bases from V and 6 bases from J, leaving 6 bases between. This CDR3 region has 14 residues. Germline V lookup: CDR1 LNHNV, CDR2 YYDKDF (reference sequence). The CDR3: CATSRDLANSPLHF. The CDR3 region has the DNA TGTGCCACCAGCAGAGATCTGGCTAATTCACCCCTCCACTTT.

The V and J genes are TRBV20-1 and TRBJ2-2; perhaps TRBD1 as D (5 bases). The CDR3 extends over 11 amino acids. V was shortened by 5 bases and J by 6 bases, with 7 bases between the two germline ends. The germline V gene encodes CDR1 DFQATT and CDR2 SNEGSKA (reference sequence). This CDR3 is CSAGASGELFF. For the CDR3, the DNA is TGCAGTGCTGGGGCATCCGGGGAGCTGTTTTTT.

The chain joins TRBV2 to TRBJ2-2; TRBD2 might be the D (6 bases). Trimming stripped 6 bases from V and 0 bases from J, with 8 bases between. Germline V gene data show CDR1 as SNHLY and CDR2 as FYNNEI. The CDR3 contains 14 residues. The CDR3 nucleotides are TGTGCCAGCAGCTCTAGCGCGAACACCGGGGAGCTGTTTTTT. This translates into CASSSSANTGELFF.

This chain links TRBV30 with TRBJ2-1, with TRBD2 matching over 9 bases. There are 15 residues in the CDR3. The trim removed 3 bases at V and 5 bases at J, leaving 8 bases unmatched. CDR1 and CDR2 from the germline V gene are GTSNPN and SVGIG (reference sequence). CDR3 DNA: TGTGCCTGGAGCGAGGGACTAGCCCACGACAATGAGCAGTTCTTC. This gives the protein CAWSEGLAHDNEQFF.

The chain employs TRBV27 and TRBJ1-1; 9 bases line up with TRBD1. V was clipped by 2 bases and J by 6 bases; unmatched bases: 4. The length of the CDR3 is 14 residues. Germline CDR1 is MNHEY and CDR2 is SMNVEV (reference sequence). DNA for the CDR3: TGTGCCAGCAGTTTAGAAACAGGGGGCCCTGAAGCTTTCTTT. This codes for CASSLETGGPEAFF.

In DNA, the CDR3 is TGCGCCAGCAGCGGGAGGAGGGGAGCAATGAACACTGAAGCTTTCTTT. Translated: CASSGRRGAMNTEAFF. J is TRBJ1-1 and V is TRBV4-1; perhaps TRBD1 as D (5 bases). The CDR3 sequence is 16 residues long. V shed 5 bases and J shed 0 bases, with 16 bases lying between them. The germline V gene encodes CDR1 MGHRA and CDR2 YSYEKL.

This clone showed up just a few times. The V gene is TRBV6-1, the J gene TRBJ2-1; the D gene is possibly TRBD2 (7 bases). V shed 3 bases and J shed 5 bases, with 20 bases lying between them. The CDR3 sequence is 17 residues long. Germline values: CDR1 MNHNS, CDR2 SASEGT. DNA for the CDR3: TGTGCCAGCAGTGATAGGGGGGGATCAGGGGTAAACAATGAGCAGTTCTTC. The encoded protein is CASSDRGGSGVNNEQFF.

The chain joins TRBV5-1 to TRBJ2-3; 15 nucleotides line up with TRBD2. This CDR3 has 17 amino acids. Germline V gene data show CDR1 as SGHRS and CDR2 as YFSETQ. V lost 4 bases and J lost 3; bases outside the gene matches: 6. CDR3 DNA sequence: TGCGCCAGCAGCCCGCGGACTAGCGGGAGGGCGACAGATACGCAGTATTTT. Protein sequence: CASSPRTSGRATDTQYF.

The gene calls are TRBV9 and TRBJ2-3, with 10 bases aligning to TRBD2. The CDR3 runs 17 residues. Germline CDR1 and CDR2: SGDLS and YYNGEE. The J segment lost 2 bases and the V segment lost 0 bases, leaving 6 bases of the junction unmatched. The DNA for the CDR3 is TGTGCCAGCAGCGTAGATCCTAGCGGGGGCCCCACAGATACGCAGTATTTT. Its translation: CASSVDPSGGPTDTQYF.

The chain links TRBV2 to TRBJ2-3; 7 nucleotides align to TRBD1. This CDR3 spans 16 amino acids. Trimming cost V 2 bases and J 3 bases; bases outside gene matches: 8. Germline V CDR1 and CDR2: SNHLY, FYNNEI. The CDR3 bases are TGTGCCAGCAGTGAATTGAGGGGGCGCCGAACAGATACGCAGTATTTT. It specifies CASSELRGRRTDTQYF.

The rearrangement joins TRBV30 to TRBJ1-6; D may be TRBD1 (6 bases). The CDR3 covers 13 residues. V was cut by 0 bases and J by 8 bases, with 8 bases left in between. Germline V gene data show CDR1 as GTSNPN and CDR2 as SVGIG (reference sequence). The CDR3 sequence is CAWSVQGDSPLHF. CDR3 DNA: TGTGCCTGGAGTGTACAGGGAGATTCACCCCTCCACTTT.

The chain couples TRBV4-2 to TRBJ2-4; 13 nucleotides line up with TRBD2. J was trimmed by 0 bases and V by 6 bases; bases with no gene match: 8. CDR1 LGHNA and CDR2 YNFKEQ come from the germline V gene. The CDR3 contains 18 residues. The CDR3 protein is CASSFGTSGVLAKNIQYF. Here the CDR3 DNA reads TGTGCCAGCAGTTTCGGGACTAGCGGGGTCTTAGCCAAAAACATTCAGTACTTC.

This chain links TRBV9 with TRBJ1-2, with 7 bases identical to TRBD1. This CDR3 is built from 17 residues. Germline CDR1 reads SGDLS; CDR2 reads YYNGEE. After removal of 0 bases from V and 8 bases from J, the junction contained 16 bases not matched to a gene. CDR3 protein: CASSVDPPSLGGRGYTF. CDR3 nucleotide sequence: TGTGCCAGCAGCGTAGACCCCCCGAGTTTAGGGGGCCGGGGCTACACCTTC.

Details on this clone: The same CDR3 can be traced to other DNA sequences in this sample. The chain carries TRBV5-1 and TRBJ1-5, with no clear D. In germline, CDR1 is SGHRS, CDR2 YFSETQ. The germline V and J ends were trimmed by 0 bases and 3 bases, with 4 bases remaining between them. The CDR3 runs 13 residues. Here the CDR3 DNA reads TGCGCCAGCAGCTTGGACTCCAATCAGCCCCAGCATTTT. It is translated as CASSLDSNQPQHF.

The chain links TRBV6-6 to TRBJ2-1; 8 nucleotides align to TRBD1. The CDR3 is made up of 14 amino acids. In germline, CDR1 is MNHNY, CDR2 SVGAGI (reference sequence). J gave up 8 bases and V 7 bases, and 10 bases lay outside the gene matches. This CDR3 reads CASTHGTGLHEQFF. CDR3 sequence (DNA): TGTGCCAGCACCCACGGGACAGGACTACATGAGCAGTTCTTC.

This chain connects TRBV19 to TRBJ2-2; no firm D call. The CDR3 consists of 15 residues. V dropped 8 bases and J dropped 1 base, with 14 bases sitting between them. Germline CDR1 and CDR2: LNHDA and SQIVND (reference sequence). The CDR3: CASRVGDLNTGELFF. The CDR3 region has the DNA TGTGCCAGTCGTGTAGGAGATCTGAACACCGGGGAGCTGTTTTTT.

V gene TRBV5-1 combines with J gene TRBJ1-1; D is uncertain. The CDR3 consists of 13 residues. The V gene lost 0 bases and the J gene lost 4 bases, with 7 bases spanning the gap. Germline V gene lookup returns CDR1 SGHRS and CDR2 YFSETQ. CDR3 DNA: TGCGCCAGCAGCTTGGACGGTGCCACTGAAGCTTTCTTT. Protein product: CASSLDGATEAFF.

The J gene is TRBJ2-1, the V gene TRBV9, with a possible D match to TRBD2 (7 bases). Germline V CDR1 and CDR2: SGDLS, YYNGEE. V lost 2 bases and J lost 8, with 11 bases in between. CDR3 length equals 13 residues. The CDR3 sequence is CASSVAGAHEQFF. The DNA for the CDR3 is TGTGCCAGCAGCGTGGCGGGGGCGCATGAGCAGTTCTTC.

This CDR3 is CASSLSSGGPHEQYF. CDR3 sequence (DNA): TGTGCCAGCAGCTTATCGTCCGGAGGGCCCCACGAGCAGTACTTC. The genes are TRBV11-3 and TRBJ2-7; D is perhaps TRBD2 (6 bases). From germline, CDR1 is SGHNT and CDR2 YENEEA. V was shortened by 2 bases and J by 5 bases, with 16 bases between the two germline ends. The CDR3 has 15 residues. The full variable domain, completed using reference TRBV11-3 and TRBJ2-7, is EAGVVQSPRYKIIEKKQPVAFWCNPISGHNTLYWYLQNLGQGPELLIRYENEEAVDDSQLPKDRFSAERLKGVDSTLKIQPAELGDSAVYLCASSLSSGGPHEQYFGPGTRLTVT.

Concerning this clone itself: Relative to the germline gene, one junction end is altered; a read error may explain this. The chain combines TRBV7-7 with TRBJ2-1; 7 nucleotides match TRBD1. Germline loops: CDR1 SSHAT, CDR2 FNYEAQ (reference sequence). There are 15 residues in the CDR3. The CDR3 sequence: CASSSRDRDSNGQFF. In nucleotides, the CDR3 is TGTGCCAGCAGCTCCCGGGACAGAGACTCCAATGGGCAGTTCTTC.

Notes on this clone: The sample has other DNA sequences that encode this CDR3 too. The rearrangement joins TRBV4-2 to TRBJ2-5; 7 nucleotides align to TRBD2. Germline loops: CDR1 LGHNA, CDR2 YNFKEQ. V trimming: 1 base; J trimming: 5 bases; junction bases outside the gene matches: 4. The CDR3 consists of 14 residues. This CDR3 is CASSQAGGVETQYF. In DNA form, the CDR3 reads TGTGCCAGCAGCCAAGCGGGGGGTGTCGAGACCCAGTACTTC.

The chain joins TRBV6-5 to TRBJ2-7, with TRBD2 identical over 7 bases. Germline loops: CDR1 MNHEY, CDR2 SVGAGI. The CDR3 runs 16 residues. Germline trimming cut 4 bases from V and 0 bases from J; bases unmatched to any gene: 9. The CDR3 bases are TGTGCCAGCAGTTCCCAGCGGGGTGGAGCCTCCTACGAGCAGTACTTC. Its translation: CASSSQRGGASYEQYF.